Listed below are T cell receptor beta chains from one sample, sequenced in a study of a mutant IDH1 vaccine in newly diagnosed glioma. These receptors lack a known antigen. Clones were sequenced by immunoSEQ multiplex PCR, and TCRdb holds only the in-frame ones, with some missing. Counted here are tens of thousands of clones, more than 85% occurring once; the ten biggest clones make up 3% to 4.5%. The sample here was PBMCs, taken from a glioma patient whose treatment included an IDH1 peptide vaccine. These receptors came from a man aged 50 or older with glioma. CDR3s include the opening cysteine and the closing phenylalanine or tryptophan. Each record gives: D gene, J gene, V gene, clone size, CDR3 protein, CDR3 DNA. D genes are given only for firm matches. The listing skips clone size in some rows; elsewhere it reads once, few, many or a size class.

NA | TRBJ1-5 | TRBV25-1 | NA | CASSGLRRTPFGNQPQHF | TGTGCCAGCAGTGGCCTAAGACGGACACCGTTTGGCAATCAGCCCCAGCATTTT
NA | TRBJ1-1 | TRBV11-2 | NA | CASSWAGGGTEAFF | TGTGCCAGCAGCTGGGCCGGGGGAGGCACTGAAGCTTTCTTT
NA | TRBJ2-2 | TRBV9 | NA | CASSPTNLRGGELFF | TGTGCCAGCAGCCCCACTAATCTACGAGGCGGGGAGCTGTTTTTT
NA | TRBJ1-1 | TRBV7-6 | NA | CASSLERTTEAFF | TGTGCCAGCAGCTTAGAGCGGACCACTGAAGCTTTCTTT
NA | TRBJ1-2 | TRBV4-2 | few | CASSQDLGGYTF | TGTGCCAGCAGCCAAGATCTTGGAGGCTACACCTTC
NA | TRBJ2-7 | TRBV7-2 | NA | CASSLDSSQRIYEQYF | TGTGCCAGCAGCTTAGACAGCTCTCAACGGATTTACGAGCAGTACTTC
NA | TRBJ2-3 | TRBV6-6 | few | CASSRLLGSTDTQYF | TGTGCCAGCAGCCGATTACTAGGGAGCACAGATACGCAGTATTTT
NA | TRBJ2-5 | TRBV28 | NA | CASSLGSLKTQYF | TGTGCCAGCAGTTTAGGCAGTCTGAAGACCCAGTACTTC
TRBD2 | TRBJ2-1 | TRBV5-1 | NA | CASRRTSEANEQFF | TGCGCCAGCAGGCGGACTAGCGAAGCCAATGAGCAGTTCTTC
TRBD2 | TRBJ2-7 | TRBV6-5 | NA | CASSYTSGMFYEQYF | TGTGCCAGCAGTTATACTAGCGGGATGTTCTACGAGCAGTACTTC
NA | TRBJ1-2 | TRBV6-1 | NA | CASSELVQGVYGYTF | TGTGCCAGCAGTGAACTAGTACAGGGCGTCTATGGCTACACCTTC
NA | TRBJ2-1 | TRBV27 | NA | CASSRNRQQSEQFF | TGTGCCAGCAGCCGCAACAGACAGCAGAGTGAGCAGTTCTTC
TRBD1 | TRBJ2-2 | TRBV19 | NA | CASSGQGAGELFF | TGTGCCAGTAGCGGGCAGGGGGCCGGGGAGCTGTTTTTT
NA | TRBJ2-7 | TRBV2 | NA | CASTKDGGGTYEQYF | TGTGCCAGCACCAAAGACGGGGGTGGGACCTACGAGCAGTACTTC
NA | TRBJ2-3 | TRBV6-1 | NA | CASSDYNGDTQYF | TGTGCCAGCAGTGACTACAACGGGGATACGCAGTATTTT
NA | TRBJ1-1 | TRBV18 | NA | CASSPRTGLNLGEAFF | TGTGCCAGCTCACCACGCACAGGGCTCAATCTCGGTGAAGCTTTCTTT
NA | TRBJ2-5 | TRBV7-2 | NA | CASSLLLAETQYF | TGTGCCAGCAGCTTATTACTAGCTGAGACCCAGTACTTC
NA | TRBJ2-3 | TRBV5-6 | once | CASSFRDGDTQYF | TGTGCCAGCAGCTTCCGGGACGGAGATACGCAGTATTTT
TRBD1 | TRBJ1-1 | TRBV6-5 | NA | CASSPQGGFRTEAFF | TGTGCCAGCAGCCCCCAGGGGGGATTTCGGACTGAAGCTTTCTTT
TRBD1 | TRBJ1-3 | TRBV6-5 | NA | CASTDDREAGNTIYF | TGTGCCAGCACCGACGACAGGGAAGCTGGAAACACCATATATTTT
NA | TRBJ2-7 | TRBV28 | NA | CASRQWGEPSEQYF | TGTGCCAGCAGACAATGGGGAGAGCCTTCCGAGCAGTACTTC
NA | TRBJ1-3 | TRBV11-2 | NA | CASSLGGGPGNTIYF | TGTGCCAGCAGCTTAGGGGGAGGACCTGGAAACACCATATATTTT
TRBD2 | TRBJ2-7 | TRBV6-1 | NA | CASSPGLAGAEQYF | TGTGCCAGCAGCCCGGGACTAGCGGGAGCCGAGCAGTACTTC
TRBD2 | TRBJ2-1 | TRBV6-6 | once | CASSQNPLAGNNEQFF | TGTGCCAGCAGTCAAAACCCCCTAGCGGGGAACAATGAGCAGTTCTTC
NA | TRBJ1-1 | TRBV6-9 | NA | CASSRTWTGGENAEAFF | TGTGCCAGCAGCCGAACCTGGACCGGGGGGGAGAACGCTGAAGCTTTCTTT
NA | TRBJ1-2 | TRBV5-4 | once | CASSLIGENYGYTF | TGTGCCAGCAGCTTGATTGGGGAGAACTATGGCTACACCTTC
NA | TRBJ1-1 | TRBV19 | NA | CASSIQNTEAFF | TGTGCCAGTAGTATACAGAACACTGAAGCTTTCTTT
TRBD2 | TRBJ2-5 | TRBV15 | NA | CATSRAHGGGETQYF | TGTGCCACCAGCAGAGCCCACGGCGGGGGAGAGACCCAGTACTTC
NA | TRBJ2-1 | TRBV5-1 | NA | CASSPRGTSYNEQFF | TGCGCCAGCAGCCCGCGGGGGACAAGTTACAATGAGCAGTTCTTC
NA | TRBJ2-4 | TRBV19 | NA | CASSIDQIQYF | TGTGCCAGTAGTATAGACCAAATTCAGTACTTC
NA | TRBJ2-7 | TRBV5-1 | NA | CASSLVVSPWEQYF | TGCGCCAGCAGCTTGGTGGTCAGCCCCTGGGAGCAGTACTTC
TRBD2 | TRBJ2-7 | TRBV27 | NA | CASSPGTSGYEQYF | TGTGCCAGCAGTCCCGGGACTAGCGGGTACGAGCAGTACTTC
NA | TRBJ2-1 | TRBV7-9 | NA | CASRVGLGNEQFF | TGTGCCAGCAGGGTGGGGCTAGGGAATGAGCAGTTCTTC
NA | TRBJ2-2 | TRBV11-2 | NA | CASSLEDTGELFF | TGTGCCAGCAGCTTAGAGGACACCGGGGAGCTGTTTTTT
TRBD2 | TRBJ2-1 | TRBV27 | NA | CASSASSGRLNEQFF | TGTGCCAGCAGTGCCTCTAGCGGGAGGCTGAATGAGCAGTTCTTC
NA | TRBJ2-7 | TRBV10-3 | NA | CAISESGHSFYEQYF | TGTGCCATCAGTGAGTCCGGACACTCCTTCTACGAGCAGTACTTC
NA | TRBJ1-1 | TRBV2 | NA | CASGVGWNTEAFF | TGTGCCAGCGGGGTGGGTTGGAACACTGAAGCTTTCTTT
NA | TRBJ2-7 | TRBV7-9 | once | CASSLGAYEQYF | TGTGCCAGCAGCTTAGGAGCCTACGAGCAGTACTTC
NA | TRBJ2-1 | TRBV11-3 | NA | CASSKETGQQFF | TGTGCCAGCAGCAAAGAAACGGGACAGCAGTTCTTC
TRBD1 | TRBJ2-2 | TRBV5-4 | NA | CASSPPDRGVTGELFF | TGTGCCAGCAGCCCCCCCGACAGGGGCGTGACCGGGGAGCTGTTTTTT
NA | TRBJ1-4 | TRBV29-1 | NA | CSFRGQVGEKLFF | TGCAGCTTTCGAGGGCAGGTCGGTGAAAAACTGTTTTTT
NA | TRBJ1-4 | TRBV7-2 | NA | CASSFGLGPSREKLFF | TGTGCCAGCAGCTTCGGTTTAGGCCCCTCTAGAGAAAAACTGTTTTTT
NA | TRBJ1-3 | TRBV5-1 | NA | CATSRGGPAGNTIYF | TGCGCCACCTCACGCGGGGGCCCAGCTGGAAACACCATATATTTT
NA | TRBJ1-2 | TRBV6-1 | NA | CASSETGFGYTF | TGTGCCAGCAGCGAAACGGGTTTCGGCTACACCTTC
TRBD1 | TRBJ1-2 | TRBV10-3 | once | CAISQGAVYGYTF | TGTGCCATCAGCCAGGGGGCCGTCTATGGCTACACCTTC
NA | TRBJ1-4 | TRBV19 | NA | CASSIGRPNEKLFF | TGTGCCAGTAGTATTGGGCGCCCTAATGAAAAACTGTTTTTT
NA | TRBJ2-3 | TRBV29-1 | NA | CSVERGTDTQYF | TGCAGCGTTGAGAGGGGTACAGATACGCAGTATTTT